Below are 29 T cell receptor beta chains sequenced from a single sample in a study of CXCR3-negative and CXCR3-positive naive CD8 T cells. UMI labels and 5' RACE were used to prepare the TRB cDNA libraries. TCRdb processed the 5' RACE reads again and assigns one entry to each CDR3 protein, with no DNA. The sample holds some 28,000 distinct CDR3 sequences. The sample consisted of memory CD8+ T cells from blood. The receptors derive from a human donor in good health. Some clones in this sample may be carry-over from other donors' samples.

The rearrangement joins TRBV7-2 to TRBJ1-2. CDR3 length: 15 residues. Germline values: CDR1 SGHTA, CDR2 FQGNSA. CDR3 in amino acids: CASSLGVDYEKGYTF.

The V call is TRBV13, the J call TRBJ1-5; no DNA is available, so the TRBD1 call from TCRdb remains unchecked. Germline assignment: CDR1 PRHDT and CDR2 FYEKMQ (reference sequence). There are 16 residues in the CDR3. The CDR3 sequence: CASSLGGPLGVQPQHF.

The chain couples TRBV7-9 to TRBJ2-7; there is no DNA to check the TCRdb D call of TRBD2. The CDR3 is 14 amino acids. Germline lookup yields CDR1 SEHNR and CDR2 FQNEAQ (reference sequence). CDR3 amino acids: CASSIGQTDYEQYF.

The chain joins TRBV4-3 to TRBJ2-1; lacking DNA, the TRBD1 call made by TCRdb goes unchecked. The CDR3 has 16 amino acids. CDR1 is LGHNA, CDR2 YSLEER, per germline. The CDR3 reads CASSHLPGTGGNEQFF.

The chain links TRBV6-2 or TRBV6-3 to TRBJ2-1; TCRdb designates TRBD1, a call that cannot be tested without DNA. The CDR3 covers 18 residues. Germline values: CDR1 MNHEY, CDR2 SVGEGT. The CDR3: CASSYSPNSGARYNEQFF.

The chain recombines TRBV3-1 with TRBJ2-7. This CDR3 has 13 amino acids. Looked up from germline, CDR1 is LGHDT and CDR2 is YNNKEL (reference sequence). The CDR3 region is CASSQDPSYEQYF.

V is TRBV29-1 and J is TRBJ2-1; with no DNA, the TCRdb D assignment of TRBD1 cannot be verified. Germline loops: CDR1 SQVTM, CDR2 ANQGSEA. This CDR3 has 15 amino acids. Here the CDR3 reads CSVVGRDRGDDEQFF.

The chain employs TRBV12-3 or TRBV12-4 and TRBJ2-3; TCRdb returns TRBD1, unconfirmable since there is no DNA. The CDR3 is made up of 16 amino acids. The CDR3 here is CASNRPIGGAEDTQYF.

The chain couples TRBV29-1 to TRBJ2-1; TCRdb's D gene call, TRBD1, goes unchecked for lack of DNA. Germline V gene sequence: CDR1 SQVTM, CDR2 ANQGSEA. CDR3 length: 14 residues. The CDR3: CSVDWARANNEQFF.

The chain combines TRBV29-1 with TRBJ2-7; with no DNA, the TCRdb D assignment of TRBD1 cannot be verified. Germline V gene lookup returns CDR1 SQVTM and CDR2 ANQGSEA. This CDR3 contains 12 residues. The chain's CDR3 is CSVRQRPYEQYF.

The rearrangement joins TRBV4-3 to TRBJ1-5; TCRdb's D call of TRBD1 is untestable without DNA. CDR1 is LGHNA and CDR2 is YSLEER in the germline V gene. This CDR3 is built from 16 residues. The CDR3 here is CASSQEGTGGFQPQHF.

The rearrangement uses TRBV29-1 and TRBJ2-4; there is no DNA to check the TCRdb D call of TRBD1. The CDR3 sequence is 12 residues long. CDR1 is SQVTM, CDR2 ANQGSEA, per germline. The CDR3 region is CSIRGLENIQYF.

The chain is built from TRBV6-2 or TRBV6-3 and TRBJ2-1; without DNA, the TCRdb call of TRBD1 cannot be checked. Germline-derived CDR1 and CDR2 are MNHEY and SVGEGT. The CDR3 extends over 13 amino acids. This CDR3 is CASSYIQGGEQFF.

J is TRBJ2-5 and V is TRBV12-3 or TRBV12-4; TCRdb outputs TRBD1, but without DNA this stays unchecked. This CDR3 region has 14 residues. CDR3 in amino acids: CASSLGQAQETQYF.

The V and J genes are TRBV7-8 and TRBJ2-3; the D call of TRBD2 rests on TCRdb alone, since no DNA is present to check it. Germline V gene sequence: CDR1 SGHVS, CDR2 FQNEAQ. The CDR3 has 18 amino acids. CDR3 in amino acids: CASSLLAGGSFGTDTQYF.

This chain links TRBV3-1 with TRBJ2-3. The CDR3 runs 15 residues. Germline V CDR1 and CDR2: LGHDT, YNNKEL (reference sequence). This chain's CDR3 is CASSSEGTTTDTQYF.

CDR3 amino acids: CASSGLSTDTQYF. V is TRBV19 and J is TRBJ2-3. Germline CDR1 and CDR2: LNHDA and SQIVND (reference sequence). The CDR3 is 13 residues long.

The chain couples TRBV4-3 to TRBJ1-5. Germline CDR1 and CDR2: LGHNA and YSLEER. The CDR3 loop spans 16 amino acids. The CDR3 sequence is CASSQDRLDSNQPQHF.

The rearrangement links TRBV6-1 to TRBJ2-3; TCRdb outputs TRBD1, but without DNA this stays unchecked. Per the germline V gene, CDR1 is MNHNS and CDR2 is SASEGT. The CDR3 is 14 amino acids. The CDR3 sequence is CASRPDRAKDTQYF.

V is TRBV29-1 and J is TRBJ2-1; TCRdb gives TRBD1 as the D gene, but with no DNA this cannot be confirmed. The germline V gene encodes CDR1 SQVTM and CDR2 ANQGSEA. The length of the CDR3 is 16 residues. The CDR3 reads CSAVARGLGSYNEQFF.

The rearrangement uses TRBV7-8 and TRBJ2-4; without DNA, the TCRdb call of TRBD1 cannot be checked. Germline CDR1 is SGHVS and CDR2 is FQNEAQ. This CDR3 is built from 20 residues. The CDR3 loop is CASSLIGGQGRRLAKNIQYF.

The V and J genes are TRBV7-9 and TRBJ2-5; TCRdb calls TRBD2, which cannot be checked without DNA. CDR3 length equals 14 residues. Germline loops: CDR1 SEHNR, CDR2 FQNEAQ (reference sequence). CDR3 sequence reads: CASSLGLEQETQYF.

The chain joins TRBV6-5 to TRBJ2-2. This CDR3 is built from 12 residues. Per the germline V gene, CDR1 is MNHEY and CDR2 is SVGAGI. Here the CDR3 reads CASSTNTGELFF.

This clonotype is labeled medium-sized based on frequency. J is TRBJ2-3 and V is TRBV29-1; lacking DNA, the TRBD1 call made by TCRdb goes unchecked. Germline loops: CDR1 SQVTM, CDR2 ANQGSEA. The CDR3 loop spans 16 amino acids. The CDR3 reads CSVDKILQGGTDTQYF.

The chain couples TRBV11-3 to TRBJ1-4; TCRdb returns TRBD1, unconfirmable since there is no DNA. This CDR3 region has 20 residues. The germline V gene encodes CDR1 SGHNT and CDR2 YENEEA. The CDR3 is CASSLPEDRGLRGTNEKLFF. The full variable domain, with the rest looked up from reference TRBV11-3 and TRBJ1-4, is EAGVVQSPRYKIIEKKQPVAFWCNPISGHNTLYWYLQNLGQGPELLIRYENEEAVDDSQLPKDRFSAERLKGVDSTLKIQPAELGDSAVYLCASSLPEDRGLRGTNEKLFFGSGTQLSVL.

The CDR3 loop reads CSAGETGRDNQPQHF. The chain recombines TRBV20-1 with TRBJ1-5; the D gene TCRdb calls, TRBD1, cannot be checked with no DNA. Looked up from germline, CDR1 is DFQATT and CDR2 is SNEGSKA (reference sequence). This CDR3 contains 15 residues.

V gene TRBV2 combines with J gene TRBJ2-1; without DNA, the TCRdb call of TRBD1 cannot be checked. CDR3 size: 14 residues. Germline CDR1 and CDR2: SNHLY and FYNNEI. CDR3 sequence: CASSAGLQGNEQFF.

The rearrangement uses TRBV6-4 and TRBJ2-3; TCRdb calls TRBD2, which cannot be checked without DNA. The CDR3 covers 15 residues. Germline CDR1 reads MRHNA; CDR2 reads SNTAGT. The CDR3 is CASSEAGGETDTQYF.

The chain is built from TRBV6-2 or TRBV6-3 and TRBJ2-6. This CDR3 region has 14 residues. CDR1 is MNHEY and CDR2 is SVGEGT in the germline V gene. CDR3 sequence: CASSYGAGANVLTF.